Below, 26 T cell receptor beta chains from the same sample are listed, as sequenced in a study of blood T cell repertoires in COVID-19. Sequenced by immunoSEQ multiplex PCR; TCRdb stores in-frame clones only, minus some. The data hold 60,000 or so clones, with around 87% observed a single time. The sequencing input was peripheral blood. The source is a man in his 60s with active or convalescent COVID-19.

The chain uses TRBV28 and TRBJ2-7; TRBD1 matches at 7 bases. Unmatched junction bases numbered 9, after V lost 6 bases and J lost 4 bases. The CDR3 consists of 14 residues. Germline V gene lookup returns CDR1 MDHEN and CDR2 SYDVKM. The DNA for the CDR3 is TGTGCCAGCAGAGTGACAGGGATAGTATACGAGCAGTACTTC. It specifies CASRVTGIVYEQYF.

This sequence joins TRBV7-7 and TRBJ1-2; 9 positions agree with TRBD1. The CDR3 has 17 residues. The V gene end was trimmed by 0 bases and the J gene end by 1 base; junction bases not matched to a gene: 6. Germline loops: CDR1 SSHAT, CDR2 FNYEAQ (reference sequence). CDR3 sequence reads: CASSLAPGQGINYGYTF. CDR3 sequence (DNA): TGTGCCAGCAGCTTAGCCCCGGGACAGGGCATTAACTATGGCTACACCTTC.

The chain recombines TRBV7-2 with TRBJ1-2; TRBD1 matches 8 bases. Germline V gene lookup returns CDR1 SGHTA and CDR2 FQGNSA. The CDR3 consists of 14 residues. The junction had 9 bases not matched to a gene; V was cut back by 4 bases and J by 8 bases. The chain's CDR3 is CASSSPGTGRGYTF. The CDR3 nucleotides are TGTGCCAGCAGCTCGCCTGGGACAGGTCGAGGCTACACCTTC.

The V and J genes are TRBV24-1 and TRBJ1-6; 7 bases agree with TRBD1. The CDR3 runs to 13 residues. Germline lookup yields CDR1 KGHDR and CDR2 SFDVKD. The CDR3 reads CAIRPGTESPLHF. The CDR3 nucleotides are TGTGCTATTAGACCTGGGACAGAATCACCCCTCCACTTT.

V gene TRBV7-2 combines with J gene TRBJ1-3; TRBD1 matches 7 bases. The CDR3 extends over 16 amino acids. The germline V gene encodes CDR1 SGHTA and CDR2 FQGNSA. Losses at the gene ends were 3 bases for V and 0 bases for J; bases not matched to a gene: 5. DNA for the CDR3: TGTGCCAGCAGCTTCACCGGACAGGTCTCTGGAAACACCATATATTTT. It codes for CASSFTGQVSGNTIYF.

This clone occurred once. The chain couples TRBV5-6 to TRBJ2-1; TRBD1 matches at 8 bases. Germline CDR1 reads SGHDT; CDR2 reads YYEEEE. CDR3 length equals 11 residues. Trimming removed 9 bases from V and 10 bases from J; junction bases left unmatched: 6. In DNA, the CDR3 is TGTGCCACCCACCGGGACAGGGAGCAGTTCTTC. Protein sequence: CATHRDREQFF.

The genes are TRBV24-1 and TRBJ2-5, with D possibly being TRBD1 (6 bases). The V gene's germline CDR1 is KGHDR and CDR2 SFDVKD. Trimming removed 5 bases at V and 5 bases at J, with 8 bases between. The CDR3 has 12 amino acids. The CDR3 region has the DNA TGTGCCACCAGTGCAGGGGAGGAGACCCAGTACTTC. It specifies CATSAGEETQYF.

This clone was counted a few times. CDR3 in amino acids: CASSVDGSGHTEAFF. The CDR3 DNA reads TGCGCCAGCAGCGTGGACGGGAGCGGGCACACTGAAGCTTTCTTT. The chain carries TRBV5-1 and TRBJ1-1; D remains unclear. This CDR3 region has 15 residues. The ends were cut back, 4 bases at V and 3 bases at J, with 16 bases in the middle. CDR1 and CDR2 from the germline V gene are SGHRS and YFSETQ.

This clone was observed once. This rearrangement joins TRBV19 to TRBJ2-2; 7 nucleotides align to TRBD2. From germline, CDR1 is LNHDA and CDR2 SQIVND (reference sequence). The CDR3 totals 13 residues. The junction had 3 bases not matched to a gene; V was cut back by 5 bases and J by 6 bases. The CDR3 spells CASSPGRAGELFF. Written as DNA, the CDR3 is TGTGCCAGTAGTCCGGGGAGGGCCGGGGAGCTGTTTTTT.

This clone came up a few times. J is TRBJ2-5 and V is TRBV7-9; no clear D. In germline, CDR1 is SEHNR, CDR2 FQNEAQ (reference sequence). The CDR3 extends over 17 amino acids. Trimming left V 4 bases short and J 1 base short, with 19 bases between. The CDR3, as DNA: TGTGCCAGCAGCTCATACAGAGACCTACCGATCCAAGAGACCCAGTACTTC. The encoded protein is CASSSYRDLPIQETQYF. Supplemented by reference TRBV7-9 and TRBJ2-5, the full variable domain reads DTGVSQNPRHKITKRGQNVTFRCDPISEHNRLYWYRQTLGQGPEFLTYFQNEAQLEKSRLLSDRFSAERPKGSFSTLEIQRTEQGDSAMYLCASSSYRDLPIQETQYFGPGTRLLVL.

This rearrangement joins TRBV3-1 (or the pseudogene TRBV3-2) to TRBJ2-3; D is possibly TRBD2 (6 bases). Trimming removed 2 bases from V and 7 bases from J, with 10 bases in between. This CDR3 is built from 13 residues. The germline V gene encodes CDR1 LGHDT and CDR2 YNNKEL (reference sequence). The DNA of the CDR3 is TGTGCCAGCAGCCAAACCGGGAGTAATACGCAGTATTTT. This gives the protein CASSQTGSNTQYF.

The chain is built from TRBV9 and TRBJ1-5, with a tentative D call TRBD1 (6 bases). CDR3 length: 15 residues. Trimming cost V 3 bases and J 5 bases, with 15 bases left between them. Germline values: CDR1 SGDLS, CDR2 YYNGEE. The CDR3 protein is CASSAHGTSDQPQHF. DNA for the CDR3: TGTGCCAGCAGCGCACACGGGACAAGTGATCAGCCCCAGCATTTT.

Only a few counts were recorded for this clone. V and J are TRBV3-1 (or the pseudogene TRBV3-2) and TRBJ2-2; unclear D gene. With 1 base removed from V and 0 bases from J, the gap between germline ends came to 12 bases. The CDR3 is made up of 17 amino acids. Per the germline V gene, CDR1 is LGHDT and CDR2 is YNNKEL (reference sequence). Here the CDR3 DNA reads TGTGCCAGCAGCCAAGTACATTCAGGCGCGAACACCGGGGAGCTGTTTTTT. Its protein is CASSQVHSGANTGELFF.

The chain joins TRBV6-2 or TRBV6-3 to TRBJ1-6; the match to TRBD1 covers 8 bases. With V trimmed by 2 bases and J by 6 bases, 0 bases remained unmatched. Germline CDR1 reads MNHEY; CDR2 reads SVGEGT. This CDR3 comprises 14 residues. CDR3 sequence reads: CASSYDRGNSPLHF. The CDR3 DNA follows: TGTGCCAGCAGTTACGACAGGGGTAATTCACCCCTCCACTTT.

This CDR3 is CASSSRTGGGYNEKLFF. DNA of the CDR3: TGTGCCAGCAGCTCCAGGACAGGTGGGGGCTATAATGAAAAACTGTTTTTT. This chain joins TRBV7-9 and TRBJ1-4; 7 bases align to TRBD1. Looked up from germline, CDR1 is SEHNR and CDR2 is FQNEAQ (reference sequence). The J segment lost 4 bases and the V segment lost 4 bases, leaving 12 bases of the junction unmatched. This CDR3 contains 17 residues. Filled out from reference TRBV7-9 and TRBJ1-4, the complete variable domain reads DTGVSQNPRHKITKRGQNVTFRCDPISEHNRLYWYRQTLGQGPEFLTYFQNEAQLEKSRLLSDRFSAERPKGSFSTLEIQRTEQGDSAMYLCASSSRTGGGYNEKLFFGSGTQLSVL.

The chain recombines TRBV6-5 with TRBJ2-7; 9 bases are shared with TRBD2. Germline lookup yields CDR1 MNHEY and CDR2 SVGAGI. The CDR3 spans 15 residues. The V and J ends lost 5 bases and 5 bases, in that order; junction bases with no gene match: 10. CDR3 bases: TGTGCCAGCAGTCTCTTGAGCGGGAGGTTCGACGAGCAGTACTTC. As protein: CASSLLSGRFDEQYF.

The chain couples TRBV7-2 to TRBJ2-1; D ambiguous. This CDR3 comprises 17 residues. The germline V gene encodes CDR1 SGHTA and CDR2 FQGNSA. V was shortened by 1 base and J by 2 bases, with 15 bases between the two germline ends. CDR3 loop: CASSLGFDFNTYNEQFF. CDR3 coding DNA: TGTGCCAGCAGCTTAGGGTTTGACTTCAATACCTACAATGAGCAGTTCTTC.

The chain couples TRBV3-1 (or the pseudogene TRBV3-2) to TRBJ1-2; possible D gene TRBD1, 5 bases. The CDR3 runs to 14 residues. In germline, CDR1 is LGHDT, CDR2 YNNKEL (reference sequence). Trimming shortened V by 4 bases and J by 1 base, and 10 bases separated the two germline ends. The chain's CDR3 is CASSPRDFNYGYTF. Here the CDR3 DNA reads TGTGCCAGCAGCCCCCGGGACTTTAACTATGGCTACACCTTC.

CDR3 sequence reads: CASPPGGETQYF. The CDR3 DNA reads as TGTGCCAGCCCCCCGGGAGGGGAGACCCAGTACTTC. The chain combines TRBV6-4 with TRBJ2-5; 8 nucleotides align to TRBD2. This CDR3 is 12 amino acids long. V lost 8 bases to trimming and J lost 5 bases; unmatched junction nucleotides: 4. Per germline, CDR1 MRHNA and CDR2 SNTAGT.

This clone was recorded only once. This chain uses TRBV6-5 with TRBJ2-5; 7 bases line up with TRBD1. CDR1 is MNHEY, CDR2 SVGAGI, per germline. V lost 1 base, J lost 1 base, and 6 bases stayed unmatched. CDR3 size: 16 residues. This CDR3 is CASSYYSAGGQETQYF. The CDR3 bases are TGTGCCAGCAGTTACTATTCGGCAGGGGGCCAAGAGACCCAGTACTTC.

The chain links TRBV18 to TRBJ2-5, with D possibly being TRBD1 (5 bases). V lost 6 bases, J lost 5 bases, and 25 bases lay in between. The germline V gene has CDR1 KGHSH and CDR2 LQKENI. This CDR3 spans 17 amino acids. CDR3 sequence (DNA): TGTGCCAGCTCTTACCAGTCAGGGATTGGGCCCCAGGAGACCCAGTACTTC. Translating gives CASSYQSGIGPQETQYF.

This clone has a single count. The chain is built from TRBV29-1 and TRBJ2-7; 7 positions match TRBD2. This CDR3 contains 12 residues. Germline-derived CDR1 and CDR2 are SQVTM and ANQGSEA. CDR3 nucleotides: TGCAGTACCAAGGCGGGAGTGGGCGAGCAGTACTTC. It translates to CSTKAGVGEQYF.

The CDR3 region has the DNA TGTGCCCGAGAGGACAGGGCGGCTGGAAACACCATATATTTT. It translates to CAREDRAAGNTIYF. V usage is TRBV30 and J usage is TRBJ1-3, with 8 positions matching TRBD1. This CDR3 has 14 amino acids. V dropped 8 bases and J dropped 2; count of bases not matched to a gene: 8. The germline gives CDR1 GTSNPN, CDR2 SVGIG (reference sequence).

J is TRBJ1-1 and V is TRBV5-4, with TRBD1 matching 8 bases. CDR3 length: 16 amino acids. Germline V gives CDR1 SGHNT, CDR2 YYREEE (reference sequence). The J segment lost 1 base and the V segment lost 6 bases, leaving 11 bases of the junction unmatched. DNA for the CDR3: TGTGCCAGCACCAAAGTTAGTGACAGGGGGAACACTGAAGCTTTCTTT. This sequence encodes CASTKVSDRGNTEAFF. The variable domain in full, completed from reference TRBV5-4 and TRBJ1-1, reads ETGVTQSPTHLIKTRGQQVTLRCSSQSGHNTVSWYQQALGQGPQFIFQYYREEENGRGNFPPRFSGLQFPNYSSELNVNALELDDSALYLCASTKVSDRGNTEAFFGQGTRLTVV.

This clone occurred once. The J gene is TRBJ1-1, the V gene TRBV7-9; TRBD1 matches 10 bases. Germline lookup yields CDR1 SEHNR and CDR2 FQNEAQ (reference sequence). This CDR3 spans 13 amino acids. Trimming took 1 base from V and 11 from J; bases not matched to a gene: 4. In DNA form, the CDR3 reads TGTGCCAGCAGCTTAGGGACAGGGGGTGGTGCTTTCTTT. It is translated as CASSLGTGGGAFF.

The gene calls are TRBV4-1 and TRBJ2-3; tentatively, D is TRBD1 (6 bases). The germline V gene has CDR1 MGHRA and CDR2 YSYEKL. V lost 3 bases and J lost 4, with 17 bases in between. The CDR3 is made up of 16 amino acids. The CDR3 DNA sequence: TGCGCCAGCAGCCACCTAACAGGGTCACGAGCAGATACGCAGTATTTT. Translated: CASSHLTGSRADTQYF.